Shown below are 8 T cell receptor beta chains from a single sample sequenced in a study of vaccination and CD4 T cells after COVID-19. The Oncomine TCR Beta short-read assay sequenced DNA from cultured CD4+ T cells. TCRdb redid the calling of the PCR reads with MiXCR, one entry per CDR3 protein. The sample records about 5,600 distinct CDR3 sequences, approximately 40% being singletons. These receptors have no known antigen. Treatment denoted: roughly 11-day PBMC culture with coronavirus spike peptide pools or control peptides (ViraFEST assay). The unexposed donor provided CD4+ T cells, which were taken before the COVID-19 pandemic (2011-2018). What was sequenced was CD4+ T cells from blood, cultured in vitro. Every receptor here comes from a human donor in good health.

The chain uses TRBV25-1 and TRBJ1-1, with a weak D call TRBD1 (6 bases). Looked up from germline, CDR1 is MGHDK and CDR2 is SYGVNS. The CDR3 spans 14 residues. With 4 bases removed from V and 4 bases from J, the gap between germline ends came to 13 bases. The CDR3 nucleotides are TGTGCCAGCAGTGCACCACAGGGATTCACTGAAGCTTTCTTT. This gives the protein CASSAPQGFTEAFF.

V usage is TRBV19 and J usage is TRBJ1-2; D is undetermined. The germline V gene encodes CDR1 LNHDA and CDR2 SQIVND (reference sequence). Trimming stripped 0 bases from V and 4 bases from J, with 12 bases between. This CDR3 comprises 15 residues. CDR3 amino acids: CASSIDQGTLYGYTF. The CDR3 nucleotides are TGTGCCAGTAGTATAGATCAAGGAACACTCTATGGCTACACCTTC.

The V call is TRBV29-1, the J call TRBJ1-2; D is perhaps TRBD1 (5 bases). Trimming took 0 bases from V and 7 from J, leaving 15 bases between them. Germline loops: CDR1 SQVTM, CDR2 ANQGSEA. This CDR3 comprises 14 residues. The CDR3 DNA reads TGCAGCGTTGAAGATGGGTCGGGGGTGCGTGGCTACACCTTC. Its protein is CSVEDGSGVRGYTF.

V and J are TRBV12-3 or TRBV12-4 and TRBJ1-5; D is undetermined. The CDR3 length is 14 residues. Trimming pared 0 bases from V and 7 bases from J, leaving 10 bases between. The CDR3, as DNA: TGTGCCAGCAGTTTAGCAGGGCCGCGGCAGCCCCAGCATTTT. Encoded protein: CASSLAGPRQPQHF.

V is TRBV7-8 and J is TRBJ1-5, with no clear D. The CDR3 loop spans 15 amino acids. Germline lookup yields CDR1 SGHVS and CDR2 FQNEAQ. The germline V and J ends were trimmed by 5 bases and 2 bases, with 13 bases remaining between them. The chain's CDR3 is CASSGGVTGNQPQHF. The CDR3 nucleotides are TGTGCCAGCAGCGGTGGGGTTACGGGCAATCAGCCCCAGCATTTT.

This clonotype was detected a few times. The gene calls are TRBV2 and TRBJ1-5, with D hard to call. The V gene's germline CDR1 is SNHLY and CDR2 FYNNEI. The germline V and J ends were trimmed by 5 bases and 4 bases, with 15 bases remaining between them. The CDR3 totals 15 residues. The CDR3 sequence is CASSHRTGSNQPQHF. The CDR3 coding sequence is TGTGCCAGCAGTCATAGGACGGGATCTAATCAGCCCCAGCATTTT. Supplemented by reference TRBV2 and TRBJ1-5, the full variable domain reads EPEVTQTPSHQVTQMGQEVILRCVPISNHLYFYWYRQILGQKVEFLVSFYNNEISEKSEIFDDQFSVERPDGSNFTLKIRSTKLEDSAMYFCASSHRTGSNQPQHFGDGTRLSIL.

The chain uses TRBV24-1 and TRBJ2-3; D uncertain. The CDR3 extends over 12 amino acids. V was cut by 2 bases and J by 2 bases, with 1 base left in between. Germline CDR1 is KGHDR and CDR2 is SFDVKD. The CDR3 protein is CATSDYTDTQYF. CDR3 DNA: TGTGCCACCAGTGATTACACAGATACGCAGTATTTT.

The chain uses TRBV11-2 and TRBJ2-3, with TRBD1 as a possible D gene (5 bases). Germline V lookup: CDR1 SGHAT, CDR2 FQNNGV. This CDR3 has 15 residues. The V gene lost 1 base and the J gene lost 1 base, with 9 bases spanning the gap. The CDR3 sequence is CASSLVQGGTDTQYF. DNA of the CDR3: TGTGCCAGCAGCTTAGTGCAGGGTGGCACAGATACGCAGTATTTT.